This is a list of T cell receptor beta chains from one sample in a study of blood T cell repertoires in COVID-19. The method was immunoSEQ multiplex PCR; TCRdb's version includes in-frame clones alone and lacks a portion of them. This repertoire shows approximately 490,000 clones, 87% found once; its top ten account for about 0.7%. Sequencing was carried out using PBMCs or T cells enriched from blood (not recorded which). Receptor source: a woman aged 18-29 years who had recovered from COVID-19. The CDR3 runs from the conserved cysteine through the conserved F or W. The D gene is left open where the match is weak. Size values are once, few and many counts, or a class for expanded clones, and some rows have none.

clone_size: NA
j_call: TRBJ1-1
d_call: TRBD1
v_call: TRBV2
cdr3_aa: CASSEEGRGRTEAFF
cdr3_nt: TGTGCCAGCAGTGAAGAAGGCAGGGGGAGGACTGAAGCTTTCTTT

clone_size: NA
j_call: TRBJ2-5
d_call: TRBD1
v_call: TRBV18
cdr3_aa: CASSPRWTGGILGKETQYF
cdr3_nt: TGTGCCAGCTCACCAAGGTGGACAGGGGGCATCTTAGGTAAAGAGACCCAGTACTTC

clone_size: NA
j_call: TRBJ1-1
d_call: NA
v_call: TRBV28
cdr3_aa: CASGPFGFF
cdr3_nt: TGTGCCAGCGGCCCCTTTGGCTTCTTT

clone_size: NA
j_call: TRBJ2-3
d_call: TRBD2
v_call: TRBV2
cdr3_aa: CATGLGGIITDTQYF
cdr3_nt: TGTGCCACCGGACTAGGTGGGATAATCACAGATACGCAGTATTTT

clone_size: NA
j_call: TRBJ2-7
d_call: TRBD1
v_call: TRBV4-2
cdr3_aa: CASSQDRRTGIYEQYF
cdr3_nt: TGTGCCAGCAGCCAAGATCGGCGGACAGGGATCTACGAGCAGTACTTC

clone_size: NA
j_call: TRBJ2-3
d_call: TRBD1
v_call: TRBV14
cdr3_aa: CASSQEQGDTDTQYF
cdr3_nt: TGTGCCAGCAGCCAAGAACAGGGGGACACAGATACGCAGTATTTT

clone_size: few
j_call: TRBJ1-1
d_call: NA
v_call: TRBV27
cdr3_aa: CASSPGAQRTEAFF
cdr3_nt: TGTGCCAGCTCTCCTGGGGCGCAGAGGACTGAAGCTTTCTTT

clone_size: NA
j_call: TRBJ2-1
d_call: TRBD1
v_call: TRBV10-1
cdr3_aa: CASSEGGTGYNEQFF
cdr3_nt: TGCGCCAGCAGTGAGGGAGGGACAGGCTACAATGAGCAGTTCTTC

clone_size: NA
j_call: TRBJ1-1
d_call: NA
v_call: TRBV5-1
cdr3_aa: CASSLDTQNTEAFF
cdr3_nt: TGCGCCAGCAGCTTGGACACCCAGAACACTGAAGCTTTCTTT

clone_size: NA
j_call: TRBJ1-4
d_call: NA
v_call: TRBV5-6
cdr3_aa: CASTSRGSGFMKLFF
cdr3_nt: TGTGCCAGCACCTCACGCGGGAGCGGTTTTATGAAACTGTTTTTT

clone_size: NA
j_call: TRBJ2-7
d_call: NA
v_call: TRBV16
cdr3_aa: CASSQWGPYEQYF
cdr3_nt: TGTGCCAGCAGCCAATGGGGCCCCTACGAGCAGTACTTC